Below are 8 T cell receptor beta chains sequenced from a single sample in a study of blood T cell repertoires in COVID-19. Here immunoSEQ multiplex PCR was the method, and the copy in TCRdb shows in-frame clones only, minus some. The table shows about 33,000 clones, with 85% to 95% occurring only once. Sequenced: peripheral blood. Source of these receptors: a human donor in a cohort sampled during active COVID-19.

This chain links TRBV6-2 or TRBV6-3 with TRBJ2-7; 9 positions agree with TRBD2. The CDR3 sequence is 16 residues long. In germline, CDR1 is MNHEY, CDR2 SVGEGT. V lost 5 bases to trimming and J lost 1 base; unmatched junction nucleotides: 9. CDR3 amino acids: CASSPPEAGGSYEQYF. CDR3 DNA sequence: TGTGCCAGCAGTCCCCCGGAAGCGGGAGGTTCCTACGAGCAGTACTTC.

The gene calls are TRBV4-2 and TRBJ2-3, with TRBD2 as a possible D gene (7 bases). The ends were cut back, 0 bases at V and 2 bases at J, with 15 bases in the middle. CDR3 length: 17 amino acids. The germline V gene has CDR1 LGHNA and CDR2 YNFKEQ. The CDR3 sequence is CASSQEAGAAPTDTQYF. The CDR3 DNA is TGTGCCAGCAGCCAAGAGGCGGGGGCCGCCCCCACAGATACGCAGTATTTT.

The J gene is TRBJ2-1, the V gene TRBV29-1, with 7 bases aligning to TRBD2. CDR3 length: 14 amino acids. Germline assignment: CDR1 SQVTM and CDR2 ANQGSEA. Trimming at V came to 7 bases and at J to 5 bases, leaving 11 bases not matched to a gene. The CDR3 region is CSARRLAVNNEQFF. The CDR3 DNA reads TGCAGCGCCCGGCGGCTAGCGGTCAACAATGAGCAGTTCTTC.

This clone turned up a few times. The rearrangement joins TRBV2 to TRBJ1-5, with D perhaps TRBD1 (6 bases). V was trimmed by 6 bases and J by 2 bases, leaving 11 bases between them. The length of the CDR3 is 14 residues. Germline V gene data show CDR1 as SNHLY and CDR2 as FYNNEI. The CDR3 loop is CASSVRQGNQPQHF. DNA for the CDR3: TGTGCCAGCAGCGTTCGACAGGGCAATCAGCCCCAGCATTTT. Full variable domain (rest looked up from reference TRBV2 and TRBJ1-5): EPEVTQTPSHQVTQMGQEVILRCVPISNHLYFYWYRQILGQKVEFLVSFYNNEISEKSEIFDDQFSVERPDGSNFTLKIRSTKLEDSAMYFCASSVRQGNQPQHFGDGTRLSIL.

This clone was observed a handful of times. Other DNA sequences from this sample encode an identical CDR3 as well. The genes are TRBV30 and TRBJ2-7; possible D gene TRBD1, 6 bases. V lost 0 bases and J lost 4, with 7 bases in between. Looked up from germline, CDR1 is GTSNPN and CDR2 is SVGIG (reference sequence). The CDR3 is 12 residues long. The CDR3 is CAWSVQGYEQYF. The CDR3 DNA reads as TGTGCCTGGAGTGTACAGGGATACGAGCAGTACTTC. Full variable domain (outside the CDR3, taken from reference TRBV30 and TRBJ2-7): SQTIHQWPATLVQPVGSPLSLECTVEGTSNPNLYWYRQAAGRGLQLLFYSVGIGQISSEVPQNLSASRPQDRQFILSSKKLLLSDSGFYLCAWSVQGYEQYFGPGTRLTVT.

This clone showed up just a few times. The V call is TRBV4-3, the J call TRBJ2-1; D may be TRBD1 (6 bases). The CDR3 totals 13 residues. Germline V CDR1 and CDR2: LGHNA, YSLEER. Trimming cost V 1 base and J 9 bases, with 10 bases left between them. CDR3 sequence reads: CASSQAGVGEQFF. CDR3 in DNA: TGCGCCAGCAGCCAAGCAGGGGTTGGTGAGCAGTTCTTC.

The chain couples TRBV30 to TRBJ2-7; 8 bases fit TRBD1. The V segment lost 5 bases and the J segment 6 bases; nucleotides outside the gene matches: 9. The CDR3 loop spans 13 amino acids. Germline CDR1 GTSNPN, CDR2 SVGIG (reference sequence). CDR3 amino acids: CAWWRTGRSEQYF. In nucleotides, the CDR3 is TGTGCCTGGTGGAGGACAGGGCGCAGCGAGCAGTACTTC.

This chain joins TRBV11-2 and TRBJ1-3; D possibly corresponds to TRBD1 (5 bases). Germline values: CDR1 SGHAT, CDR2 FQNNGV. The CDR3 sequence is 15 residues long. Trimming pared 5 bases from V and 0 bases from J, leaving 11 bases between. The CDR3 DNA reads TGTGCCAGCAGCGTCGACAGCAACTCTGGAAACACCATATATTTT. Translated: CASSVDSNSGNTIYF.